The 22 T cell receptor beta chains below were found in one sample sequenced in a study of blood T cell repertoires in COVID-19. The table came from immunoSEQ multiplex PCR; TCRdb's copy has only in-frame clones and leaves some out. The repertoire holds tens of thousands of clones, with roughly 86% as singletons. The sequencing input was peripheral blood. The source is a human donor in a cohort sampled during active COVID-19.

The J gene is TRBJ2-7, the V gene TRBV4-2, with TRBD1 identical over 9 bases. Germline loops: CDR1 LGHNA, CDR2 YNFKEQ. The CDR3 runs 15 residues. V lost 4 bases, J lost 5 bases, and 9 bases stayed unmatched. The CDR3 region is CASSREGQGGNEQYF. The CDR3 nucleotides read TGTGCCAGCAGCCGTGAGGGACAGGGAGGGAACGAGCAGTACTTC.

A single count supports this clone. The V and J genes are TRBV27 and TRBJ2-7, with D maybe TRBD2 (6 bases). The V and J ends lost 5 bases and 3 bases respectively, with 14 bases between them. Germline CDR1 MNHEY, CDR2 SMNVEV (reference sequence). This CDR3 has 14 amino acids. This chain's CDR3 is CASSTAGRLYEQYF. The DNA for the CDR3 is TGTGCCAGCAGTACGGCGGGGAGGCTCTACGAGCAGTACTTC.

The J gene is TRBJ2-1, the V gene TRBV11-3; 7 positions agree with TRBD2. Germline assignment: CDR1 SGHNT and CDR2 YENEEA. The junction had 4 bases not matched to a gene; V was cut back by 5 bases and J by 6 bases. The CDR3 has 13 amino acids. CDR3 amino acids: CASSNRGGNEQFF. The CDR3 region has the DNA TGTGCCAGCAGCAACCGCGGGGGCAATGAGCAGTTCTTC.

The chain couples TRBV7-3 to TRBJ2-5; a weak D match, TRBD2 (5 bases). Trimming took off 2 bases at V and 2 bases at J, with 12 bases between the two ends. This CDR3 is built from 15 residues. Per the germline V gene, CDR1 is SGHTA and CDR2 is FQGTGA. The CDR3: CASSLHPGTQETQYF. In DNA, the CDR3 is TGTGCCAGCAGCTTACATCCGGGAACTCAAGAGACCCAGTACTTC.

CDR3 loop: CASSHDRGQVYGYTF. In nucleotides, the CDR3 is TGCGCCAGCAGCCACGACAGGGGGCAAGTCTATGGCTACACCTTC. The rearrangement uses TRBV4-3 and TRBJ1-2, with TRBD1 matching 10 bases. J was trimmed by 4 bases and V by 3 bases; bases with no gene match: 5. The CDR3 is made up of 15 amino acids. From germline, CDR1 is LGHNA and CDR2 YSLEER.

The chain combines TRBV4-2 with TRBJ1-1, with TRBD1 matching 7 bases. J was trimmed by 0 bases and V by 6 bases; bases with no gene match: 7. The germline V gene encodes CDR1 LGHNA and CDR2 YNFKEQ. The length of the CDR3 is 15 residues. CDR3 DNA: TGTGCCAGCAGTCCCCGAGGGACAGTGAACACTGAAGCTTTCTTT. This encodes CASSPRGTVNTEAFF.

The chain couples TRBV6-2 or TRBV6-3 to TRBJ2-3; D is undetermined. The CDR3 is 16 residues long. CDR1 is MNHEY, CDR2 SVGEGT, per germline. V gave up 0 bases and J gave up 0 bases, with 10 bases separating them. The DNA of the CDR3 is TGTGCCAGCAGTTACTCTTACACGTCTAGCACAGATACGCAGTATTTT. It yields the protein CASSYSYTSSTDTQYF.

The V call is TRBV11-3, the J call TRBJ2-2, with TRBD2 matching 8 bases. This CDR3 comprises 14 residues. J was trimmed by 5 bases and V by 5 bases; bases with no gene match: 4. Germline loops: CDR1 SGHNT, CDR2 YENEEA. CDR3 protein: CASSPGTRTGELFF. The CDR3 DNA reads TGTGCCAGCAGCCCCGGGACTAGGACCGGGGAGCTGTTTTTT.

The chain is built from TRBV4-3 and TRBJ2-3; no clear D gene. The CDR3 consists of 12 residues. Deletions cut 4 bases from V and 5 bases from J, with 7 bases between. The germline gives CDR1 LGHNA, CDR2 YSLEER. CDR3 region: CASSPYGDTQYF. CDR3 bases: TGCGCCAGCAGCCCATACGGAGATACGCAGTATTTT.

The chain combines TRBV6-2 or TRBV6-3 with TRBJ2-2; TRBD2 matches at 8 bases. Trimming cost V 2 bases and J 5 bases; bases outside gene matches: 7. The CDR3 consists of 16 residues. CDR1 MNHEY and CDR2 SVGEGT come from the germline V gene. CDR3 DNA sequence: TGTGCCAGCAGTTACGAAGGGACTAGTGTTACCGGGGAGCTGTTTTTT. Translating gives CASSYEGTSVTGELFF.

The chain recombines TRBV4-3 with TRBJ2-5, with a possible D match to TRBD1 (6 bases). The CDR3 is 14 residues long. V was shortened by 0 bases and J by 6 bases, with 11 bases between the two germline ends. Germline assignment: CDR1 LGHNA and CDR2 YSLEER. CDR3 DNA: TGCGCCAGCAGCCAAGATACAGGGACGAAGACCCAGTACTTC. It yields the protein CASSQDTGTKTQYF.

This clone was seen a handful of times. The V gene is TRBV11-2, the J gene TRBJ2-7; 11 bases fit TRBD2. The germline CDR1 and CDR2 sequences are SGHAT and FQNNGV. V lost 6 bases, J lost 5 bases, and 3 bases stayed unmatched. This CDR3 has 13 amino acids. Here the CDR3 DNA reads TGTGCCAGCAGGCCTAGCGGGAGGCACGAGCAGTACTTC. This encodes CASRPSGRHEQYF. The complete variable domain, with remaining parts taken from reference TRBV11-2 and TRBJ2-7, reads EAGVAQSPRYKIIEKRQSVAFWCNPISGHATLYWYQQILGQGPKLLIQFQNNGVVDDSQLPKDRFSAERLKGVDSTLKIQPAKLEDSAVYLCASRPSGRHEQYFGPGTRLTVT.

This clone was recorded a few times. The chain joins TRBV7-2 to TRBJ2-1; 7 positions match TRBD1. The CDR3 runs 13 residues. Germline assignment: CDR1 SGHTA and CDR2 FQGNSA. V dropped 4 bases and J dropped 7; count of bases not matched to a gene: 4. CDR3 nucleotides: TGTGCCAGCAGCTCCGCGACAGGGAATGAGCAGTTCTTC. It codes for CASSSATGNEQFF.

The chain employs TRBV3-1 (or the pseudogene TRBV3-2) and TRBJ1-1; D is unclear. The CDR3 loop spans 12 amino acids. The germline V gene encodes CDR1 LGHDT and CDR2 YNNKEL (reference sequence). Trimming pared 5 bases from V and 5 bases from J, leaving 9 bases between. CDR3 region: CASSSPGTEAFF. Here the CDR3 DNA reads TGTGCCAGCAGCTCGCCGGGAACTGAAGCTTTCTTT.

This chain connects TRBV4-3 to TRBJ2-2, with D tentatively TRBD2 (6 bases). The V and J ends lost 0 bases and 12 bases respectively, with 11 bases between them. Germline-derived CDR1 and CDR2 are LGHNA and YSLEER. This CDR3 comprises 13 residues. The DNA for the CDR3 is TGCGCCAGCAGCCAAGACCCGGGGGTAAAGCTGTTTTTT. Amino acids: CASSQDPGVKLFF.

The V call is TRBV28, the J call TRBJ2-5; 8 bases fit TRBD1. Germline V lookup: CDR1 MDHEN, CDR2 SYDVKM. Trimming cost V 5 bases and J 3 bases; bases outside gene matches: 5. The CDR3 runs to 14 residues. CDR3 coding DNA: TGTGCCAGCAGTACTACGACAGGGGAAGAGACCCAGTACTTC. Amino acid sequence: CASSTTTGEETQYF.

The gene calls are TRBV4-1 and TRBJ2-2; D is unresolved. The ends were cut back, 4 bases at V and 7 bases at J, with 7 bases in the middle. The CDR3 consists of 12 residues. In germline, CDR1 is MGHRA, CDR2 YSYEKL. The CDR3 sequence: CASSLSGGELFF. The CDR3, as DNA: TGCGCCAGCAGCCTTTCGGGCGGGGAGCTGTTTTTT.

This chain uses TRBV2 with TRBJ2-1; D call uncertain. CDR3 length: 15 residues. Trimming cost V 4 bases and J 4 bases, with 14 bases left between them. Per the germline V gene, CDR1 is SNHLY and CDR2 is FYNNEI. The CDR3 sequence: CASSAFNPRYNEQFF. The CDR3 bases are TGTGCCAGCAGTGCATTTAACCCCAGGTACAATGAGCAGTTCTTC. Combining the CDR3 with reference TRBV2 and TRBJ2-1 gives the whole variable domain EPEVTQTPSHQVTQMGQEVILRCVPISNHLYFYWYRQILGQKVEFLVSFYNNEISEKSEIFDDQFSVERPDGSNFTLKIRSTKLEDSAMYFCASSAFNPRYNEQFFGPGTRLTVL.

The chain recombines TRBV28 with TRBJ1-6; TRBD1 is a possible D gene (6 bases). This CDR3 is built from 14 residues. Germline V gene data show CDR1 as MDHEN and CDR2 as SYDVKM. The V gene lost 2 bases and the J gene lost 10 bases, with 12 bases spanning the gap. The CDR3 DNA sequence: TGTGCCAGCAGTTTAGGGGGGGCTAGGTCACCCCTCCACTTT. As protein: CASSLGGARSPLHF.

The chain recombines TRBV28 with TRBJ2-7, with D maybe TRBD2 (5 bases). CDR1 and CDR2 from the germline V gene are MDHEN and SYDVKM. Trimming pared 6 bases from V and 2 bases from J, leaving 8 bases between. The CDR3 has 12 residues. CDR3 nucleotide sequence: TGTGCCAGCAGCCCGGGGACCTACGAGCAGTACTTC. Its protein is CASSPGTYEQYF.

V gene TRBV30 combines with J gene TRBJ1-1, with a tentative D call TRBD1 (5 bases). The CDR3 spans 13 residues. The V end was cut by 6 bases, the J end by 1 base, with 12 bases between. Germline CDR1 reads GTSNPN; CDR2 reads SVGIG (reference sequence). CDR3 coding DNA: TGTGCCTGTACCAGAACAGGGAACACTGAAGCTTTCTTT. This gives the protein CACTRTGNTEAFF. Supplemented by reference TRBV30 and TRBJ1-1, the full variable domain reads SQTIHQWPATLVQPVGSPLSLECTVEGTSNPNLYWYRQAAGRGLQLLFYSVGIGQISSEVPQNLSASRPQDRQFILSSKKLLLSDSGFYLCACTRTGNTEAFFGQGTRLTVV.

The gene calls are TRBV2 and TRBJ1-2; tentatively, D is TRBD1 (6 bases). This CDR3 comprises 13 residues. V was shortened by 8 bases and J by 3 bases, with 13 bases between the two germline ends. Germline V CDR1 and CDR2: SNHLY, FYNNEI. CDR3 sequence: CASSGDNHYGYTF. CDR3 bases: TGTGCCAGCTCCGGGGACAACCACTATGGCTACACCTTC.